This is a list of T cell receptor beta chains from one sample in a study of OX40 agonist ivuxolimab in advanced cancers. Using immunoSEQ multiplex PCR, the repertoire was profiled, and TCRdb retains in-frame clones only, with some absent. The data contain around 36,000 clones, around four fifths of them seen just once; the ten biggest clones take up 20% to 30%. The source was CD4+ or CD8+ T cells sorted from blood, collected in a trial of the OX40 agonist ivuxolimab. The receptors stem from an adult with an advanced solid tumor such as melanoma, head and neck, liver or kidney cancer. Both conserved end residues are part of each CDR3. The order of the fields is V gene, clone size, J gene, D gene, CDR3 DNA, CDR3 protein. D genes are given only for firm matches. Clone size is given for some rows only: seen once, a few or many times, or a class if the clone is expanded.

v_gene: TRBV27; abundance: -; j_gene: TRBJ2-1; d_gene: TRBD2; CDR3nt: TGTGCCAGCAGTTTAGCGGGGGGCCCTTACAATGAGCAGTTCTTC; CDR3aa: CASSLAGGPYNEQFF
v_gene: TRBV4-1; abundance: -; j_gene: TRBJ2-7; d_gene: -; CDR3nt: TGCGCCAGCAGCCAAGCTCAGGGAAACGAGCAGTACTTC; CDR3aa: CASSQAQGNEQYF
v_gene: TRBV29-1; abundance: -; j_gene: TRBJ1-3; d_gene: -; CDR3nt: TGCAGCGTTGAAGATGGGGGCTCTGGAAACACCATATATTTT; CDR3aa: CSVEDGGSGNTIYF
v_gene: TRBV28; abundance: -; j_gene: TRBJ1-1; d_gene: -; CDR3nt: TGTGCCAGCAGTCCATCGCCCACACGACTAGTGGTGAACACTGAAGCTTTCTTT; CDR3aa: CASSPSPTRLVVNTEAFF
v_gene: TRBV2; abundance: -; j_gene: TRBJ2-3; d_gene: -; CDR3nt: TGTGCCACACTTGGACGCTCTGCGAGGACAGATACGCAGTATTTT; CDR3aa: CATLGRSARTDTQYF
v_gene: TRBV30; abundance: -; j_gene: TRBJ2-2; d_gene: -; CDR3nt: TGTGCCTGGAGTGTTACGAACACCGGGGAGCTGTTTTTT; CDR3aa: CAWSVTNTGELFF
v_gene: TRBV27; abundance: -; j_gene: TRBJ2-3; d_gene: TRBD2; CDR3nt: TGTGCCAGCAGTTTATACCTCCTAGCGGGGACCACAGATACGCAGTATTTT; CDR3aa: CASSLYLLAGTTDTQYF
v_gene: TRBV15; abundance: -; j_gene: TRBJ1-3; d_gene: TRBD1; CDR3nt: TGTGCCACCAGCAGAGACAGGGGGTCAGGTGGAAACACCATATATTTT; CDR3aa: CATSRDRGSGGNTIYF
v_gene: TRBV5-4; abundance: -; j_gene: TRBJ2-7; d_gene: TRBD2; CDR3nt: TGTGCCAGCAGCGGGACTAGCGGGACGAGCTCCTACGAGCAGTACTTC; CDR3aa: CASSGTSGTSSYEQYF
v_gene: TRBV10-3; abundance: few; j_gene: TRBJ2-5; d_gene: -; CDR3nt: TGTGCCATCAGTGGCAGTAACGTGGGACAAGAGACCCAGTACTTC; CDR3aa: CAISGSNVGQETQYF
v_gene: TRBV9; abundance: -; j_gene: TRBJ2-7; d_gene: TRBD2; CDR3nt: TGTGCCAGCAGCTTCGCCGGGACTAGCTCGTCCGAGCAGTACTTC; CDR3aa: CASSFAGTSSSEQYF
v_gene: TRBV4-1; abundance: once; j_gene: TRBJ2-3; d_gene: -; CDR3nt: TGCGCCAGCAGCCAAGTGGGCGTCGTTACAGATACGCAGTATTTT; CDR3aa: CASSQVGVVTDTQYF
v_gene: TRBV27; abundance: -; j_gene: TRBJ2-3; d_gene: -; CDR3nt: TGTGCCAGCAGTTTATCGAATTGGGGGACAGATACGCAGTATTTT; CDR3aa: CASSLSNWGTDTQYF
v_gene: TRBV5-4; abundance: few; j_gene: TRBJ1-1; d_gene: -; CDR3nt: TGTGCCAGCAGCTTGTTAGTTGGAGGATACACTGAAGCTTTCTTT; CDR3aa: CASSLLVGGYTEAFF
v_gene: TRBV7-9; abundance: -; j_gene: TRBJ2-3; d_gene: -; CDR3nt: TGTGCCAGCAGCTCGATGATACCCGGGCCCGGGGGCACAGATACGCAGTATTTT; CDR3aa: CASSSMIPGPGGTDTQYF
v_gene: TRBV5-1; abundance: few; j_gene: TRBJ1-1; d_gene: -; CDR3nt: TGCGCCAGCAGCCTAGCAGGCGGGTACACTGAAGCTTTCTTT; CDR3aa: CASSLAGGYTEAFF
v_gene: TRBV25-1; abundance: -; j_gene: TRBJ2-1; d_gene: TRBD2; CDR3nt: TGTGCCAGCAGTGAATTTGGACTAGCGGAGTTCTTC; CDR3aa: CASSEFGLAEFF
v_gene: TRBV27; abundance: -; j_gene: TRBJ1-2; d_gene: TRBD1; CDR3nt: TGTGCCAGCAGTTTATCGGGCAGGGGGAAAGGCTATGGCTACACCTTC; CDR3aa: CASSLSGRGKGYGYTF
v_gene: TRBV10-3; abundance: once; j_gene: TRBJ2-7; d_gene: -; CDR3nt: TGTGCCATCAGTGAGTCCCGGGACGGGACCTACGAGCAGTACTTC; CDR3aa: CAISESRDGTYEQYF
v_gene: TRBV5-4; abundance: few; j_gene: TRBJ1-1; d_gene: -; CDR3nt: TGTGCCAGCAGCTTGGAGGGCGGGAACACTGAAGCTTTCTTT; CDR3aa: CASSLEGGNTEAFF
v_gene: TRBV28; abundance: -; j_gene: TRBJ1-2; d_gene: -; CDR3nt: TGTGCCAGCAGGAAATATGGCTACACCTTC; CDR3aa: CASRKYGYTF
v_gene: TRBV7-9; abundance: -; j_gene: TRBJ1-5; d_gene: -; CDR3nt: TGTGCCAGCAGCTTTGAGGCATTAGGGCAGCATTTT; CDR3aa: CASSFEALGQHF
v_gene: TRBV13; abundance: -; j_gene: TRBJ2-2; d_gene: -; CDR3nt: TGTGCCAGCAGCCCCGCCGGGGAGCTGTTTTTT; CDR3aa: CASSPAGELFF
v_gene: TRBV7-9; abundance: -; j_gene: TRBJ2-1; d_gene: TRBD2; CDR3nt: TGTGCCAGCAGCTCCCCGACTAGCGGGGGCCCCTCCTACAATGAGCAGTTCTTC; CDR3aa: CASSSPTSGGPSYNEQFF
v_gene: TRBV30; abundance: -; j_gene: TRBJ2-7; d_gene: -; CDR3nt: TGTGCCTGGAGTGTCGTCTCCTACGAGCAGTACTTC; CDR3aa: CAWSVVSYEQYF
v_gene: TRBV4-1; abundance: -; j_gene: TRBJ2-7; d_gene: -; CDR3nt: TGCGCCAGCAGCCACGCGGGGGGACAGACCTACGAGCAGTACTTC; CDR3aa: CASSHAGGQTYEQYF
v_gene: TRBV28; abundance: once; j_gene: TRBJ2-3; d_gene: TRBD1; CDR3nt: TGTGCCAGCAGGCTGGACAGGGAAGAAGGGAATACGCAGTATTTT; CDR3aa: CASRLDREEGNTQYF
v_gene: TRBV28; abundance: -; j_gene: TRBJ1-6; d_gene: -; CDR3nt: TGTGCCAGCAGTTTGGATAAGGGCTATAATTCACCCCTCCACTTT; CDR3aa: CASSLDKGYNSPLHF
v_gene: TRBV7-8; abundance: -; j_gene: TRBJ2-7; d_gene: -; CDR3nt: TGTGCCAGCAGCTTAGCAGGGGGTGCCTACGAGCAGTACTTC; CDR3aa: CASSLAGGAYEQYF
v_gene: TRBV5-5; abundance: -; j_gene: TRBJ1-5; d_gene: -; CDR3nt: TGTGCCAGCAGTTTTTGGTCCGGGGACGTGGGACAGCCCCAGCATTTT; CDR3aa: CASSFWSGDVGQPQHF
v_gene: TRBV4-3; abundance: -; j_gene: TRBJ2-7; d_gene: -; CDR3nt: TGCGCCAGCAGCCAAAGTGAGGGTGCCGAGCAGTACTTC; CDR3aa: CASSQSEGAEQYF
v_gene: TRBV7-6; abundance: few; j_gene: TRBJ2-1; d_gene: -; CDR3nt: TGTGCCAGCAGCTACGCCTTGAATGAGCAGTTCTTC; CDR3aa: CASSYALNEQFF
v_gene: TRBV30; abundance: -; j_gene: TRBJ2-1; d_gene: -; CDR3nt: TGTGCCTGGAGTGTAATTCTGGGGTCAGGGGAGGGGGAGCAGTTCTTC; CDR3aa: CAWSVILGSGEGEQFF
v_gene: TRBV27; abundance: -; j_gene: TRBJ2-3; d_gene: TRBD1; CDR3nt: TGTGCCAGCAGTCCGATCCCAGGGGGCCCCGATACGCAGTATTTT; CDR3aa: CASSPIPGGPDTQYF
v_gene: TRBV27; abundance: -; j_gene: TRBJ2-1; d_gene: -; CDR3nt: TGTGCCAGCGGAAGGGGGTCCTACAATGAGCAGTTCTTC; CDR3aa: CASGRGSYNEQFF
v_gene: TRBV6-4; abundance: -; j_gene: TRBJ2-7; d_gene: TRBD2; CDR3nt: TGTGCCAGCAGTGAAACTAGCGGGATCTCCTACGAGCAGTACTTC; CDR3aa: CASSETSGISYEQYF
v_gene: TRBV9; abundance: -; j_gene: TRBJ2-2; d_gene: TRBD2; CDR3nt: TGTGCCAGCCGAAGACTAGCGGGACACACCGGGGAGCTGTTTTTT; CDR3aa: CASRRLAGHTGELFF
v_gene: TRBV27; abundance: -; j_gene: TRBJ1-2; d_gene: TRBD1; CDR3nt: TGTGCCAGCAGTTTGACAGGGGGCTTCCCTGAGGGCTACACCTTC; CDR3aa: CASSLTGGFPEGYTF
v_gene: TRBV4-2; abundance: once; j_gene: TRBJ1-1; d_gene: -; CDR3nt: TGTGCCAGCAGCCTAAGGAGTTATGAAGCTTTCTTT; CDR3aa: CASSLRSYEAFF
v_gene: TRBV28; abundance: -; j_gene: TRBJ2-7; d_gene: -; CDR3nt: TGTGCCAGCAGGCCTGCTAGGGACGAGCAGTACTTC; CDR3aa: CASRPARDEQYF
v_gene: TRBV27; abundance: -; j_gene: TRBJ2-7; d_gene: -; CDR3nt: TGTGCCAGCAGTTCCTACGAGCAGTACTTC; CDR3aa: CASSSYEQYF
v_gene: TRBV7-9; abundance: -; j_gene: TRBJ2-7; d_gene: -; CDR3nt: TGTGCCAGCAGCTTAGACTACGAGCAGTACTTC; CDR3aa: CASSLDYEQYF
v_gene: TRBV5-1; abundance: -; j_gene: TRBJ2-7; d_gene: TRBD2; CDR3nt: TGCGCCAGCAGCTCAAATCGGGGGGTAGTTCACGAGCAGTACTTC; CDR3aa: CASSSNRGVVHEQYF